These T cell receptor beta chains were read from a single sample in a study of blood T cells in healthy people across ages. MiXCR, applied by TCRdb to the 5' RACE reads, yields one record per CDR3 protein. The sample lists around 1.5 million distinct CDR3 sequences, 30% to 35% seen once, with about 11% in the top ten. Sequencing was performed on blood. The origin of the receptors is a woman aged 25 to 39 in good health. The CDR3 runs from the conserved cysteine through the conserved F or W. Each record gives: clone size, D gene, V gene, J gene, CDR3 DNA, CDR3 protein. D genes are given only for firm matches. Clone size is stated in some rows and not others, as once, few, many or a class when expanded.

-	TRBD2	TRBV4-2	TRBJ2-2	TGTGCCGGGGGAGCGGGGGGATCCGGGGAGCTGTTTTTT	CAGGAGGSGELFF
few	TRBD2	TRBV12-3/TRBV12-4	TRBJ2-5	TGTGCCAGCTCAGAGCGGGGGCGAGAGACCCGGTACTTC	CASSERGRETRYF
-	-	TRBV12-3/TRBV12-4	TRBJ1-2	TGTGCCAGCAGTTTAGCGGGGACTCTCCTCTATGGCTACACCTTC	CASSLAGTLLYGYTF
many	TRBD1	TRBV12-3/TRBV12-4	TRBJ2-1	TGTGCCAGCCGGGACAGTCCCTACAATGAGCAGTTCTTC	CASRDSPYNEQFF
-	TRBD2	TRBV27	TRBJ2-7	TGTGCCAGCAGTCCCTCTAGCGGGAGGTTCTCCTACGAGCAGTACTTC	CASSPSSGRFSYEQYF
-	-	TRBV6-6	TRBJ2-1	TGTGCCAGCAGTTACGACGGGGAGCAGTTCTTC	CASSYDGEQFF
few	-	TRBV11-2	TRBJ2-3	TGTGCCAGCAGCTTAGCCAGCTGGGAGGATACGCAGTATTTT	CASSLASWEDTQYF
-	TRBD2	TRBV6-5	TRBJ2-7	TGTGCCAGCAGTTACTCGGTCTTGACTAGCGGGTTGTATGTCTACGAGCAGTACTTC	CASSYSVLTSGLYVYEQYF
-	-	TRBV27	TRBJ2-7	TGTGCCAGCAGCGCAGGTTTTCTGAGCGAGCAGTACTTC	CASSAGFLSEQYF
-	-	TRBV20-1	TRBJ2-1	TGCAGTGTCACCCGTGAGAGAGGTGAGCAGTTCTTC	CSVTRERGEQFF
-	-	TRBV6-5	TRBJ1-1	TGTGCCAGCAGTTACGTTATGGGAGGCACTGAAGCTTTCTTT	CASSYVMGGTEAFF
-	-	TRBV29-1	TRBJ1-4	TGCTGCGTCTACCAGGGGCGAGGGGAAAAACTGTTTTTT	CCVYQGRGEKLFF
few	TRBD2	TRBV7-2	TRBJ2-1	TGTGCCAGCACCGCAGACCCCCGAGCGGGGAAATACAATGAGCAGTTCTTC	CASTADPRAGKYNEQFF
-	TRBD1	TRBV6-1	TRBJ2-7	TGTGCCAGCAATACCGGGACAGTGCGAGACGAGCAGTACTTC	CASNTGTVRDEQYF
few	TRBD2	TRBV6-5	TRBJ2-1	TGTGCCAGCACCGTGACTAGCGGGAGCCGCAATGAGCAGTTCTTC	CASTVTSGSRNEQFF
few	-	TRBV9	TRBJ2-1	TGTGCCAGCAGCGGGGGGGTCTTCCTCTTCCCCAATGAGCAGTTCTTC	CASSGGVFLFPNEQFF
-	-	TRBV27	TRBJ2-1	TGTGCCAGCAGGTCTTTGCGTTCCTACAATGAGCAGTTCTTC	CASRSLRSYNEQFF
few	-	TRBV10-2	TRBJ1-5	TGCGCCAGCAGTGAGCACAGTAGCAATCAGCCCCAGCATTTT	CASSEHSSNQPQHF
few	-	TRBV6-6	TRBJ2-7	TGTGCCAGCACCGGACAGAGGTACGAGCAGTACTTC	CASTGQRYEQYF
-	TRBD2	TRBV12-3/TRBV12-4	TRBJ2-5	TGTGCCAGCAGTTTAAGTCTCCCACTAGCGGGCCAAGAGACCCAGTACTTC	CASSLSLPLAGQETQYF
-	-	TRBV20-1	TRBJ2-7	TGCAGTGCTCTTTTAACAGGGATTGGGTACGAGCAGTACTTC	CSALLTGIGYEQYF
few	-	TRBV7-9	TRBJ1-2	TGTGCCAGCAGCTTAGGAGAACCAGACAGCTATGGCTACACCTTC	CASSLGEPDSYGYTF
once	-	TRBV21-1	TRBJ2-6	TGTGCCAGCAGTTTAGAGCAGGGGCCGGACTCTGGGGCCAACGTCCTGACTTTC	CASSLEQGPDSGANVLTF
few	TRBD2	TRBV29-1	TRBJ2-3	TGCAGCGTCCTCACTAGCGGGACCACAGATACGCAGTATTTT	CSVLTSGTTDTQYF
-	-	TRBV4-1	TRBJ2-7	TGCGCCAGCAACCTCAGCCCCGTCTTTGGGGGTGAGCAGTACTTC	CASNLSPVFGGEQYF
many	-	TRBV29-1	TRBJ1-1	TGCAGCGTCAGGGGTCACAGCACTGAAGCTTTCTTT	CSVRGHSTEAFF
once	-	TRBV15	TRBJ1-2	TGTGCCACCAGCAACGGACAGAGCTTTGGCTACACCTTC	CATSNGQSFGYTF
-	TRBD1	TRBV19	TRBJ2-7	TGTGCCAGTAGTGACGAAACCGGACAGGGCTACGAGCAGTACTTC	CASSDETGQGYEQYF
few	TRBD2	TRBV30	TRBJ2-5	TGTGCCTGGAATTTCGGGAGGAGGTTTGGAGAGACCCAGTACTTC	CAWNFGRRFGETQYF
few	-	TRBV5-1	TRBJ2-1	TGCGCCAGCAGCCCAACCCTGAGTCGCAATGAGCAGTTCTTC	CASSPTLSRNEQFF
few	-	TRBV15	TRBJ2-7	TGTGCCACCGCCTCAGGGATAGCGACCTACGAGCAGTACTTC	CATASGIATYEQYF
many	-	TRBV29-1	TRBJ2-7	TGCAGCGTTGAGAGCCGGGGCCGGCGGGAGCAGTACTTC	CSVESRGRREQYF
few	-	TRBV2	TRBJ2-5	TGTGCCAGCAAGGAGCGCGTTGAGACCCAGTACTTC	CASKERVETQYF
-	TRBD2	TRBV5-1	TRBJ2-1	TGCGCCAGCAGCTTGGCACTAGCGGGAGACAATGAGCAGTTCTTC	CASSLALAGDNEQFF
-	-	TRBV28	TRBJ2-3	TGTGCCAGCTTATCGACGGGCACAGATACGCAGTATTTT	CASLSTGTDTQYF
-	-	TRBV20-1	TRBJ2-3	TGCAGTGCTATTAGCGACCCGCGAGGTACGCAGTATTTT	CSAISDPRGTQYF
few	-	TRBV29-1	TRBJ1-1	TGCAGCGTTGAAGATATAAGGAGGGGGACTGAAGCTTTCTTT	CSVEDIRRGTEAFF
-	TRBD2	TRBV27	TRBJ2-7	TGTGCCAGCAGTTTGATAGGCGGGGGGGCCGACGAGCAGTACTTC	CASSLIGGGADEQYF
-	TRBD1	TRBV7-9	TRBJ1-1	TGTGGCAGCAGCTTGACCGGGACAGGAGCTCCCGCTTTCTTT	CGSSLTGTGAPAFF
-	-	TRBV6-5	TRBJ2-3	TGTGCCAGCAGTTACGGAAGCGCCACAGATACGCAGTATTTT	CASSYGSATDTQYF
many	-	TRBV4-1	TRBJ2-1	TGCGCCAGCAGCCAAGGAGACCTCGCCGGAGGTGAGCAGTTCTTC	CASSQGDLAGGEQFF
-	-	TRBV15	TRBJ2-1	TGTGCCACCAGCAGAGTCGGGGGAGGCAATGAGCAGTTCTTC	CATSRVGGGNEQFF